The clone carrying this T cell receptor (beta chain) has ten or more counts. Its antigen remains unidentified. Library preparation (for TCRbeta) was performed with unique molecular identifiers. TCRdb ran MiXCR on the PCR reads and lists one entry per CDR3 protein. The table shows approximately 70,000 distinct CDR3 sequences, with approximately 4.4% occurring only once. This sample was taken from a study of T-cell reconstitution after alpha-beta-depleted transplantation in children. Study-wide results and caveats: Some patients showed high day-60 TCRbeta diversity, which derived from surviving recipient T cells and thymic progenitors. The main origin of T-cell counts and diversity one year after transplant was newly produced T cells. After transplant, at about two months, alpha-beta T cells were reportedly derived from several hundred expanded graft clones.

The sequence was collected from a boy younger than two who had a stem cell transplant for acute myeloid leukemia, so the T cells may come from the graft donor. The material sequenced was PBMCs, mostly from graft donor cells, taken 180 days after TCRalphabeta/CD19-depleted stem cell transplant.

CDR3 DNA sequence: TGTGCCAGCAGTAATCCGGGACTAGAGTCAGATACGCAGTATTTT. Protein sequence: CASSNPGLESDTQYF. The chain has TRBV12-3 or TRBV12-4 and TRBJ2-3; 8 nucleotides line up with TRBD2. Unmatched junction bases numbered 8, after V lost 5 bases and J lost 4 bases. The CDR3 spans 15 residues.